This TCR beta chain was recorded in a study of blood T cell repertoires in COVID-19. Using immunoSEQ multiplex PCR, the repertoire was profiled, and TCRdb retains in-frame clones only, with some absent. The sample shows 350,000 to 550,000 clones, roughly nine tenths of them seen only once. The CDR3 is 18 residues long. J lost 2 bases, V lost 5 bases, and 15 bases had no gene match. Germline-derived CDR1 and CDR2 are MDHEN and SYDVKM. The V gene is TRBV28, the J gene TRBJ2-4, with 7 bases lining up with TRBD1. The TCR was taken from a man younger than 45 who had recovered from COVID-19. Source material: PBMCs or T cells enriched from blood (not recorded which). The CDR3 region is CASSPPSGTAITKNIQYF. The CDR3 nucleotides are TGTGCCAGCAGTCCACCCTCCGGGACAGCAATAACCAAAAACATTCAGTACTTC.